This TCR beta chain was identified during a study of shared clonotypes between healthy human individuals. Study-wide background: Aged 18 to 49, the donors were a couple of women and a few men. Overall study findings and caveats: Clonotype sharing across a handful of donors was observed for around 5% of naive CD4 clonotypes. All-four-donor shared clonotypes had higher generation probabilities than non-shared clonotypes did.

Deep-level running was used for the assay. The protocol was immunoSEQ multiplex PCR, while the TCRdb copy is restricted to in-frame clones and leaves out a portion. This table has over 1.5 million clones, nearly 99% appearing once. About this clone itself: Its matching antigen is unknown.

The sequence derives from a man younger than 45 in good health. Material for sequencing was naive CD4+ T cells sorted from blood. Regarding subset: CD45RA+ positively selected.

The CDR3 loop is CASSVSGTGNYGYTF. The DNA of the CDR3 is TGTGCCAGCAGTGTTTCCGGGACGGGTAACTATGGCTACACCTTC. The chain joins TRBV6-4 to TRBJ1-2, with D perhaps TRBD1 (5 bases). The V end was cut by 4 bases, the J end by 1 base, with 13 bases between. Germline V CDR1 and CDR2: MRHNA, SNTAGT. The CDR3 is 15 amino acids.